This T cell receptor (beta chain) was identified during a study of shared clonotypes between healthy human individuals. Findings and caveats of the study: In the sorted subsets, rarefaction showed sequencing was incomplete despite large depth.

CD45RO negativity and positive selection for CCR7 defined naive CD8 cells, a population that excluded terminally differentiated effector memory CD45RA+ cells. Of note for this clone: No antigen is known for it. Other DNA sequences in this sample translate to the same CDR3.

V was cut by 3 bases and J by 4 bases, with 3 bases left in between. The germline gives CDR1 SGHDN, CDR2 FVKESK. The CDR3 loop spans 11 amino acids. Some clones are missing from TCRdb's copy, which holds only in-frame ones; the method was immunoSEQ multiplex PCR. The table includes some 2 million clones, less than 95% detected once. The sequencing sample was made of naive CD8+ T cells sorted from blood. The V gene is TRBV14, the J gene TRBJ1-1, with no clear D. The source of this sequence is a man between 18 and 35 years old in good health. DNA for the CDR3: TGTGCCAGCAGCCAGGGCACTGAAGCTTTCTTT. Translating gives CASSQGTEAFF. Supplemented by reference TRBV14 and TRBJ1-1, the full variable domain reads EAGVTQFPSHSVIEKGQTVTLRCDPISGHDNLYWYRRVMGKEIKFLLHFVKESKQDESGMPNNRFLAERTGGTYSTLKVQPAELEDSGVYFCASSQGTEAFFGQGTRLTVV.